The present T cell receptor (beta chain) was sequenced within a study of T cell responses to AZD1222 COVID-19 vaccine. Study-wide results and limits: Vaccine-associated CD4 TCRs spanned spike, dominant at 160-218 and 743-854.

Profiled with immunoSEQ multiplex PCR; TCRdb holds only in-frame clones, not every one. The table records 150,000 to 200,000 clones, around 90% of them present only once. As concerns this clone: Its specificity is not known.

This CDR3 spans 15 amino acids. In germline, CDR1 is MNHNY, CDR2 SVGAGI (reference sequence). Trimming left V 1 base short and J 1 base short, with 10 bases between. The starting material was peripheral blood, obtained 28 days after the second dose of the MenACWY control vaccine. V gene TRBV6-6 combines with J gene TRBJ1-1; no firm D call. The clonotype originates from an adult who received the MenACWY meningococcal vaccine as a control. This CDR3 reads CASSYFGVPNTEAFF. DNA for the CDR3: TGTGCCAGCAGTTACTTCGGGGTCCCGAACACTGAAGCTTTCTTT.